The T cell receptor (beta chain) described here comes from a study of shared clonotypes between healthy human individuals. Unsorted PBMCs provided DNA that was sequenced on ten immunoSEQ deep assay plates. Methods used by the authors: ImmunoSEQ supplied junction-only sequences lacking quality scores, so filtering was different. Profiling relied on immunoSEQ multiplex PCR, and the TCRdb table lists in-frame clones only, not all of them. That table gives V, J and clone size, and the DNA gave D and trimming. This repertoire shows about 470,000 clones, around 79% found once; its top ten account for 13%. Study-level points and caveats: Sequencing depth was a factor that was expected to affect clonotype sharing among donors.

This clone occurred many times. Antigen specificity is unknown. The CDR3 has 12 residues. The clonotype comes from a middle-aged woman in good health. Some clones in this sample may be carry-over from other donors' samples. The V gene is TRBV12-1, the J gene TRBJ2-7; the D call of TRBD2 is as the table states it, not checked on the DNA. TRBV12-1 counts as a pseudogene. Specimen: PBMCs. CDR3 amino acids: CAATSGTAEQYF. The CDR3 DNA reads as TGTGCCGCCACTAGCGGGACGGCCGAGCAGTACTTC.